The rows below give T cell receptor beta chains drawn from one sample of a study of CD8+CD57+ T cells in acquired aplastic anemia. One entry per CDR3 protein, called by TCRdb with MiXCR from the reads. Here the sample spans hundreds of thousands of distinct CDR3 sequences, around 33% being singletons. Sequenced input: sorted CD4+, CD8+, or CD8+CD57+ T cells (not recorded which) from PBMCs. The source is a human donor with aplastic anemia. The CDR3 runs from the conserved cysteine through the conserved F or W. Each record gives: CDR3 protein, CDR3 DNA, J gene, clone size, D gene, V gene. D genes are given only for firm matches. The size of a clone is reported for some rows only, either as once, few or many, or as a class for expanded clones.

CDR3: CATSESRSLGNQPQHF
DNA: TGTGCCACCAGTGAAAGCAGGAGTTTGGGCAATCAGCCCCAGCATTTT
J: TRBJ1-5
size: NA
D: NA
V: TRBV10-3

CDR3: CASSLTGGNEQYF
DNA: TGTGCCAGCAGCTTAACAGGGGGCAACGAGCAGTACTTC
J: TRBJ2-7
size: many
D: TRBD1
V: TRBV7-3

CDR3: CASRQTQNYGYTF
DNA: TGTGCCAGCAGACAGACACAAAACTATGGCTACACCTTC
J: TRBJ1-2
size: few
D: NA
V: TRBV28

CDR3: CASGGQGQWTQYF
DNA: TGTGCCAGCGGGGGACAGGGACAATGGACGCAGTATTTT
J: TRBJ2-3
size: few
D: TRBD1
V: TRBV7-9

CDR3: CASGGFGYGYTF
DNA: TGTGCCAGCGGGGGTTTCGGCTATGGCTACACCTTC
J: TRBJ1-2
size: NA
D: NA
V: TRBV5-6

CDR3: CASSVDQGGNEQFF
DNA: TGTGCCAGCAGCGTAGACCAGGGGGGCAATGAGCAGTTCTTC
J: TRBJ2-1
size: few
D: NA
V: TRBV9

CDR3: CAIRLGGGGSYEQYF
DNA: TGTGCCATCAGGCTCGGTGGCGGGGGAAGCTACGAGCAGTACTTC
J: TRBJ2-7
size: NA
D: TRBD2
V: TRBV10-3

CDR3: CASSEQTGRSYNEQFF
DNA: TGTGCCAGCAGTGAGCAAACAGGGAGATCCTACAATGAGCAGTTCTTC
J: TRBJ2-1
size: many
D: NA
V: TRBV25-1

CDR3: CASSLQLAGGSDEQFF
DNA: TGCGCCAGCAGCCTACAACTAGCGGGGGGGAGCGATGAGCAGTTCTTC
J: TRBJ2-1
size: NA
D: TRBD2
V: TRBV5-1

CDR3: CASSEGQGAQPQHF
DNA: TGCGCCAGCAGTGAGGGACAGGGTGCTCAGCCCCAGCATTTT
J: TRBJ1-5
size: NA
D: TRBD1
V: TRBV10-2

CDR3: CASSHDLVQFF
DNA: TGTGCCAGCAGCCACGATTTAGTGCAGTTCTTC
J: TRBJ2-1
size: few
D: NA
V: TRBV7-3

CDR3: CAWSPEVNSPQHF
DNA: TGTGCCTGGAGTCCCGAAGTGAATTCTCCCCAGCATTTT
J: TRBJ1-5
size: NA
D: NA
V: TRBV30

CDR3: CSARPGHLYEQYF
DNA: TGCAGTGCTAGACCGGGACACCTATACGAGCAGTACTTC
J: TRBJ2-7
size: many
D: NA
V: TRBV20-1

CDR3: CASSNWLAEETQYF
DNA: TGTGCCAGTAGTAATTGGCTAGCAGAAGAGACCCAGTACTTC
J: TRBJ2-5
size: NA
D: NA
V: TRBV19

CDR3: CASCQYFGQGSYEQYF
DNA: TGTGCCAGCTGTCAATACTTCGGACAGGGTTCCTACGAGCAGTACTTC
J: TRBJ2-7
size: few
D: TRBD1
V: TRBV6-1

CDR3: CASSTGRRNTEAFF
DNA: TGTGCCAGTAGTACGGGACGGAGGAACACTGAAGCTTTCTTT
J: TRBJ1-1
size: few
D: NA
V: TRBV19

CDR3: CASSQGGYEQFF
DNA: TGTGCCAGCAGCCAGGGAGGTTATGAGCAGTTCTTC
J: TRBJ2-1
size: NA
D: NA
V: TRBV7-9

CDR3: CASSQRTGGTYEQYF
DNA: TGCGCCAGCAGCCAGAGGACAGGGGGCACTTACGAGCAGTACTTC
J: TRBJ2-7
size: few
D: TRBD1
V: TRBV4-1

CDR3: CSAVGRVSGNTIYF
DNA: TGCAGTGCTGTTGGACGGGTCTCTGGAAACACCATATATTTT
J: TRBJ1-3
size: many
D: NA
V: TRBV20-1

CDR3: CASSSRTVTLSGANVLTF
DNA: TGTGCCAGCAGCTCACGGACAGTCACCCTCTCTGGGGCCAACGTCCTGACTTTC
J: TRBJ2-6
size: few
D: NA
V: TRBV11-2